This TCR beta chain was sequenced for a study of blood T cell repertoires in COVID-19. Study in general: Both acute and convalescent COVID-19 samples were obtained from the United States, Italy and Spain.

To note about this clone: At one end, the junction sequence differs from germline, possibly due to a read error.

CDR3 length: 14 residues. CDR1 is LGHDT and CDR2 is YNNKEL in the germline V gene (reference sequence). Here immunoSEQ multiplex PCR was the method, and the copy in TCRdb shows in-frame clones only, minus some. This sample has under 350,000 clones, with 89% found just once. This rearrangement joins TRBV3-1 (or the pseudogene TRBV3-2) to TRBJ1-6, with no clear D. The material sequenced was PBMCs or T cells enriched from blood (not recorded which). The receptor's source is a woman aged 40 to 55 who had recovered from COVID-19. CDR3 DNA: TGTGCCAGCAGCCAAGGCCATGCCGGTTCATCCCTCCACTTT. Protein: CASSQGHAGSSLHF.